This T cell receptor (beta chain) originates from a study of CD8 T cells in ankylosing spondylitis. MiXCR was run by TCRdb on the 5' RACE reads, yielding one entry per CDR3 protein. The data hold under 250,000 distinct CDR3 sequences, with approximately 8.4% observed a single time. Germline V lookup: CDR1 SGDLS, CDR2 YYNGEE. V shed 9 bases and J 2 bases; nucleotides not matched to a gene: 5. This CDR3 is built from 14 residues. This clonotype was counted a few times. Sequencing was carried out using blood, either unsorted or a sorted T cell fraction (not recorded which). The sequence derives from a female donor with ankylosing spondylitis or in good health (not recorded which). V gene TRBV9 combines with J gene TRBJ2-6; 7 bases are a match to TRBD2. CDR3 region: CATGRAPGANVLTF. The CDR3 DNA follows: TGTGCCACTGGGAGGGCCCCTGGGGCCAACGTCCTGACTTTC.